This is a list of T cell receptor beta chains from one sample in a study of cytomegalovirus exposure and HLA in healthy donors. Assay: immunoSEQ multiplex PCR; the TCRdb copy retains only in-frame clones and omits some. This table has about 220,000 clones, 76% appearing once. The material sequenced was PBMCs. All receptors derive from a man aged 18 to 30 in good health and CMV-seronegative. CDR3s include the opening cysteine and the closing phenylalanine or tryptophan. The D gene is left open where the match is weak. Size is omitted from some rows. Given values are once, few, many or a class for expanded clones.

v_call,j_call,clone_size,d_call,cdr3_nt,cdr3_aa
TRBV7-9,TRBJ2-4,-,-,TGTGCCAGCAGCTTGCCAGGCATAGCCAAAAACATTCAGTACTTC,CASSLPGIAKNIQYF
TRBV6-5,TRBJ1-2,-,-,TGTGCCAGCAGTTACTCGAAAACAGCCACCTATGGCTACACCTTC,CASSYSKTATYGYTF
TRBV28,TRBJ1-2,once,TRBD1,TGTGCCAGCAGGCTGCAGGGGGCAGACTATGGCTACACCTTC,CASRLQGADYGYTF
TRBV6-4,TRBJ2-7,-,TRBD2,TGTGCCAGCCCGGGGGGATCGGGTGGAGGTGATAGAGAGCAGTACTTC,CASPGGSGGGDREQYF
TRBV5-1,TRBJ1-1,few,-,TGCGCCAGCAGCCGAATGACAGGAAACACTGAAGCTTTCTTT,CASSRMTGNTEAFF
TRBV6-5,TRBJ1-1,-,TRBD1,TGTGCCAGCAGTTACTCGGGACAGCCGAACACTGAAGCTTTCTTT,CASSYSGQPNTEAFF
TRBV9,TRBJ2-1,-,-,TGTGCCAGCAGCCCCCGGCGGACAGTATTCGGCAATGAGCAGTTCTTC,CASSPRRTVFGNEQFF
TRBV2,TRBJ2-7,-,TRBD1,TGTGCCAGCAGTGCGTACAGGGGGCAACACGAGCAGTACTTC,CASSAYRGQHEQYF
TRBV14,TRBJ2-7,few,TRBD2,TGTGCCAGCAGCCAAGATAGGCTAGCGGGAGTGTACGAGCAGTACTTC,CASSQDRLAGVYEQYF
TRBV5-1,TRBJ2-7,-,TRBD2,TGCGCCAGCAGCATTAGTTCCGGGACTAGCTCCGAGCAGTACTTC,CASSISSGTSSEQYF
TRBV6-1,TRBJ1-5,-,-,TGTGCCAGCAGTGAAGCGGGGAGGGGCAATCAGCCCCAGCATTTT,CASSEAGRGNQPQHF
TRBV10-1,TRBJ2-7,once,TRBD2,TGCGCCAGCATCGGAACTAGCGGGAGTCCCAGCTCCTACGAGCAGTACTTC,CASIGTSGSPSSYEQYF
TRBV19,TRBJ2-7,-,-,TGTGCCAGTAGTAATCAGGGTTTCGTCTACGAGCAGTACTTC,CASSNQGFVYEQYF
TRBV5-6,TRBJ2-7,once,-,TGTGCCAGCAGCTCGCCGAAGACAGTATTTTGCTTC,CASSSPKTVFCF
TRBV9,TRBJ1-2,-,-,TGTGCCAGCAGCGTAGCGCGGCAGGGGTACTATGGCTACACCTTC,CASSVARQGYYGYTF
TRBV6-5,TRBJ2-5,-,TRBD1,TGTGCCAGCAGGCGACAGGGCTCAGAGACCCAGTACTTC,CASRRQGSETQYF
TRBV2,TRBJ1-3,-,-,TGTGCCAGCAGTTCAGGATTCTCTGGAAACACCATATATTTT,CASSSGFSGNTIYF
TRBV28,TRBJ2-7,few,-,TGTGCCAGCAGTTCGACAGCAACCTACGAGCAGTACTTC,CASSSTATYEQYF
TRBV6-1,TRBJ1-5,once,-,TGTGCCAGCAGTGAAGCTAGGGGGACTAGCAATCAGCCCCAGCATTTT,CASSEARGTSNQPQHF
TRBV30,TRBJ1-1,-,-,TGTGCCTGGAGTGCAGGGATATCGAACACTGAAGCTTTCTTT,CAWSAGISNTEAFF
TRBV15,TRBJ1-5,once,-,TGTGCCACCAGCAGAGGTGCCGGGCAGCCCCAGCATTTT,CATSRGAGQPQHF
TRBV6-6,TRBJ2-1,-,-,TGTGCCAGCAGTTACTCACGGGGCAATGAGCAGTTCTTC,CASSYSRGNEQFF
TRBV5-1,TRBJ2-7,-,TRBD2,TGCGCCAGCAGCACTGGGGCGGGAGGTTCCTACGAGCAGTACTTC,CASSTGAGGSYEQYF
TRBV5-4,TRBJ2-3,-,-,TGTGCCAGCAGCCTCAGACAGGGCACAGATACGCAGTATTTT,CASSLRQGTDTQYF
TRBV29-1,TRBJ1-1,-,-,TGCAGCACAACCTTAGCGGGGACTATGAACACTGAAGCTTTCTTT,CSTTLAGTMNTEAFF
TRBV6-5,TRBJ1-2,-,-,TGTGCCAGCAGTGTGGCAGGGGCTGGCTACACCTTC,CASSVAGAGYTF
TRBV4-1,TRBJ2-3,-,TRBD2,TGCGCCAGCAGCCAAGCTCCGGGACTATGGTATTTT,CASSQAPGLWYF
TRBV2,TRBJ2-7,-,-,TGTGCCAGCAGTCGACAGTCCTACGAGCAGTACTTC,CASSRQSYEQYF
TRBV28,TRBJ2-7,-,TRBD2,TGTGCCAGCAGTCCGACTGGGGGGGGCTACGAGCAGTACTTC,CASSPTGGGYEQYF
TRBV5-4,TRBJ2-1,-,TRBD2,TGTGCCAGCAGCTTGAGCGGGAGTTCCTACAATGAGCAGTTCTTC,CASSLSGSSYNEQFF
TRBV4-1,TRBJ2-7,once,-,TGCGCCAGCAGCCAAGGAACAGAAGTGGCCTACGAGCAGTACTTC,CASSQGTEVAYEQYF
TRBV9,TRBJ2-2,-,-,TGTGCCAGCAGCGCAGGGTGGGAGGGGGGCACCGGGGAGCTGTTTTTT,CASSAGWEGGTGELFF
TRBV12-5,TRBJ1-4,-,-,TGTGCTAGTGGTTTGACTGCGGGGCGTCTGTTTTTT,CASGLTAGRLFF
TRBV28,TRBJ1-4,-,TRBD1,TGTGCCAGCAGGGGGGGGGACAGGAGGTATGAAAAACTGTTTTTT,CASRGGDRRYEKLFF
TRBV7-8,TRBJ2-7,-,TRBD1,TGTGCCAGCAGCCCTCGACAGGGAGTGGGTGAGCAGTACTTC,CASSPRQGVGEQYF
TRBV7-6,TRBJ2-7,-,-,TGTGCCAGCAGCCCAGAGGCGGAATTTTACGAGCAGTACTTC,CASSPEAEFYEQYF
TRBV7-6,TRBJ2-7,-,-,TGTGCCAGCAGCTTAGCCGGGTCCTACGAGCAGTACTTC,CASSLAGSYEQYF
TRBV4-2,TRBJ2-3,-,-,TGTGCCAGCAGCTTTAGCCGAGGGAGGCTGGCAGATACGCAGTATTTT,CASSFSRGRLADTQYF
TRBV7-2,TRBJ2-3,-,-,TGTGCCAGCAGTCCGGGGTGGAGCACAGATACGCAGTATTTT,CASSPGWSTDTQYF
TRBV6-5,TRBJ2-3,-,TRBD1,TGTGCCAGCAGTTTCAGACAGGGGGGTCCCACAGATACGCAGTATTTT,CASSFRQGGPTDTQYF
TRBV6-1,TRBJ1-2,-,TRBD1,TGTGCCAGCAGTGAAGCTCAAGGGGGCCACTATGGCTACACCTTC,CASSEAQGGHYGYTF
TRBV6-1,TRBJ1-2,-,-,TGTGCCAGCAGTGAATGGGGGCCTCAAGGGCACTATGGCTACACCTTC,CASSEWGPQGHYGYTF
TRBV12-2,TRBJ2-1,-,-,TGTGCAAGTCGCTTAGGACCGACAGGTTACAATGAGCAGTTCTTC,CASRLGPTGYNEQFF
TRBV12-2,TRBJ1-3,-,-,TGTGCAAGTCGCACCAAGACCGGGACAGGGGAGAGGGCTGCTGGAAACACCATATATTTT,CASRTKTGTGERAAGNTIYF
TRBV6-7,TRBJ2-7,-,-,TGTGCCAGCAGAAACATGACTGAGCAGTACTTC,CASRNMTEQYF
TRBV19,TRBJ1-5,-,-,TGTGCCAGTAGTATCCCCGTCCCAGGCCAGCCCCAGCATTTT,CASSIPVPGQPQHF
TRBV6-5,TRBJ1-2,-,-,TGTGCCAGCAGTGGCACGGGGGTTACCTATGGCTACACCTTC,CASSGTGVTYGYTF
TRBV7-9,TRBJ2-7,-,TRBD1,TGTGCCAGCAGCCCTCCCGGGACAGGGTGGTACGAGCAGTACTTC,CASSPPGTGWYEQYF
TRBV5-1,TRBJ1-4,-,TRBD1,TGCGCCAGCAGCGGAACAGGGGGTTTGCAGGAAAAACTGTTTTTT,CASSGTGGLQEKLFF
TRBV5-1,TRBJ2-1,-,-,TGCGCCAGCAGCTTACAGGGTCAGGGGTCCTACAATGAGCAGTTCTTC,CASSLQGQGSYNEQFF